This T cell receptor beta chain comes out of a study of T cell responses to AZD1222 COVID-19 vaccine. Regarding the study as a whole: The sample set comprised mostly white British donors with more females, and clonal diversity was possibly underestimated. The number of AZD1222 recipients seropositive at baseline was only 5 to 7. Spike was spanned by vaccine-associated CD4 TCRs, with dominance at 160-218 and 743-854.

Both about-4-week and about-12-week second-dose recipients were combined. Sequencing was performed with immunoSEQ multiplex PCR; in TCRdb, only in-frame clones are kept and a portion is missing. The data show some 84,000 clones, with around nine tenths seen just once and under 14% held by the top ten. CDR1 SQVTM and CDR2 ANQGSEA come from the germline V gene. With 4 bases removed from V and 4 bases from J, the gap between germline ends came to 17 bases. The CDR3 is 14 residues long. This clone was seen once. Its antigen is undetermined. This receptor was identified in an adult who received the AZD1222 COVID-19 vaccine. V usage is TRBV29-1 and J usage is TRBJ2-7; possibly TRBD1 for D (6 bases). Specimen: peripheral blood, collected 28 days after the second AZD1222 dose. The CDR3 DNA reads TGCAGCGTTGTGTCACGGACAGATACGTACGAGCAGTACTTC. Translated: CSVVSRTDTYEQYF.